The 29 T cell receptor beta chains listed next were all sequenced from one sample in a study of T cell clusters in autoimmune cytopenias. One tube held mixed TRB-A and TRB-B primer pools for touch-down PCR. TCRdb re-analyzed the multiplex PCR reads; it lists each CDR3 protein once, without DNA. The sample totals thousands of distinct CDR3 sequences. TRB was amplified from roughly 270 ng of peripheral blood genomic DNA per sample. The source material was peripheral blood. These receptors were collected from a human donor with an autoimmune cytopenia or autoimmune hepatitis (not recorded which).

Its frequency marks this clonotype as medium-sized. The chain combines TRBV7-2 with TRBJ2-7; TCRdb's D call of TRBD1 is untestable without DNA. Germline-derived CDR1 and CDR2 are SGHTA and FQGNSA. The length of the CDR3 is 14 residues. The CDR3 sequence: CASSSSSDSYEQYF. Full variable domain (remainder filled in from reference TRBV7-2 and TRBJ2-7): GAGVSQSPSNKVTEKGKDVELRCDPISGHTALYWYRQSLGQGLEFLIYFQGNSAPDKSGLPSDRFSAERTGGSVSTLTIQRTQQEDSAVYLCASSSSSDSYEQYFGPGTRLTVT.

The CDR3 spells CASGQGIYEQYF. The gene calls are TRBV10-1 and TRBJ2-7; TCRdb reports TRBD1, a call that lacks DNA to check it against. CDR3 size: 12 residues. In germline, CDR1 is WNHNN, CDR2 SYGVQD (reference sequence).

The V gene is TRBV24-1, the J gene TRBJ2-1; TCRdb names TRBD1, which stays unverified in the absence of DNA. CDR3 size: 15 residues. The germline V gene encodes CDR1 KGHDR and CDR2 SFDVKD. CDR3 region: CATSDLRDPDGEQFF.

The V call is TRBV5-1, the J call TRBJ1-1; TCRdb outputs TRBD1, but without DNA this stays unchecked. This CDR3 is 15 amino acids long. From germline, CDR1 is SGHRS and CDR2 YFSETQ. The CDR3 protein is CASSRGQGRETEAFF.

The chain joins TRBV11-2 to TRBJ2-3. Looked up from germline, CDR1 is SGHAT and CDR2 is FQNNGV. This CDR3 is built from 13 residues. The CDR3 here is CASSLDLTDTQYF.

The V gene is TRBV18, the J gene TRBJ2-7; there is no DNA to check the TCRdb D call of TRBD1. Germline CDR1 reads KGHSH; CDR2 reads LQKENI. The length of the CDR3 is 13 residues. CDR3 sequence: CASSGQSSYEQYF.

Measured by frequency, this clonotype is medium-sized. V usage is TRBV7-9 and J usage is TRBJ1-6; TCRdb reports TRBD1, a call that lacks DNA to check it against. Germline-derived CDR1 and CDR2 are SEHNR and FQNEAQ (reference sequence). The CDR3 is 16 residues long. CDR3 residues: CASRPVSGTGNSPLHF.

The chain recombines TRBV5-1 with TRBJ2-7. Germline V gives CDR1 SGHRS, CDR2 YFSETQ. CDR3 size: 12 residues. CDR3: CASTESGDEQYF.

This clonotype is called medium-sized (0.01 to 0.1%) based on its frequency. V is TRBV6-6 and J is TRBJ2-2; no DNA is available, so the TRBD1 call from TCRdb remains unchecked. CDR3 length: 15 residues. CDR1 is MNHNY and CDR2 is SVGAGI in the germline V gene (reference sequence). The CDR3 sequence is CASRRQGSNTGELFF.

The chain uses TRBV18 and TRBJ1-1; TCRdb selects TRBD1, and the lack of DNA leaves this call unchecked. CDR3 length: 13 residues. CDR1 is KGHSH and CDR2 is LQKENI in the germline V gene. The chain's CDR3 is CASSPTGPTEAFF. Based on the CDR3 plus reference TRBV18 and TRBJ1-1, the full variable domain is NAGVMQNPRHLVRRRGQEARLRCSPMKGHSHVYWYRQLPEEGLKFMVYLQKENIIDESGMPKERFSAEFPKEGPSILRIQQVVRGDSAAYFCASSPTGPTEAFFGQGTRLTVV.

Judged by frequency, this clonotype is medium-sized. The chain's CDR3 is CASSESTRGTDTQYF. The chain has TRBV10-1 and TRBJ2-3; TCRdb's D call, TRBD1, is unchecked because there is no DNA. CDR1 is WNHNN, CDR2 SYGVQD, per germline (reference sequence). This CDR3 contains 15 residues.

This clonotype counts as medium-sized by frequency. CDR3 residues: CSARVSNTQYF. The chain has TRBV20-1 and TRBJ2-3. The CDR3 length is 11 residues. Germline values: CDR1 DFQATT, CDR2 SNEGSKA (reference sequence).

Measured by frequency, this clonotype is medium-sized. The genes are TRBV10-3 and TRBJ2-7; the D call of TRBD1 rests on TCRdb alone, since no DNA is present to check it. In germline, CDR1 is ENHRY, CDR2 SYGVKD. The CDR3 has 16 amino acids. CDR3 residues: CAISGLGTGGRYEQYF.

The V call is TRBV5-4, the J call TRBJ1-1; TCRdb's D gene call, TRBD1, goes unchecked for lack of DNA. CDR1 and CDR2 from the germline V gene are SGHNT and YYREEE (reference sequence). The CDR3 loop spans 16 amino acids. CDR3 residues: CASSFGLGRANTEAFF.

The CDR3: CASSERGVTEAFF. The chain recombines TRBV6-1 with TRBJ1-1; the D gene TCRdb calls, TRBD1, cannot be checked with no DNA. Germline loops: CDR1 MNHNS, CDR2 SASEGT. This CDR3 spans 13 amino acids.

J is TRBJ2-2 and V is TRBV6-5. The germline gives CDR1 MNHEY, CDR2 SVGAGI. The CDR3 has 14 amino acids. CDR3 sequence reads: CASSYHTRVGELFF.

Judged by frequency, this clonotype is medium-sized. This chain links TRBV30 with TRBJ1-4. This CDR3 is built from 13 residues. CDR1 is GTSNPN and CDR2 is SVGIG in the germline V gene (reference sequence). The CDR3 region is CAWSYGKSEKLFF.

In terms of frequency, this clonotype is medium-sized. The rearrangement joins TRBV11-2 to TRBJ2-3; TCRdb selects TRBD1, and the lack of DNA leaves this call unchecked. Germline V gives CDR1 SGHAT, CDR2 FQNNGV. This CDR3 is 15 amino acids long. The CDR3 protein is CASSVTGGGTDTQYF.

The chain is built from TRBV7-2 and TRBJ1-6; TCRdb proposes TRBD1, but this gene call is untestable without DNA. The CDR3 extends over 15 amino acids. Germline values: CDR1 SGHTA, CDR2 FQGNSA. CDR3 residues: CASSLNGQGNSPLHF.

Measured by frequency, this clonotype is hyperexpanded (1% or more). The chain is built from TRBV10-3 and TRBJ1-4; lacking DNA, the TRBD1 call made by TCRdb goes unchecked. CDR3 size: 14 residues. The V gene's germline CDR1 is ENHRY and CDR2 SYGVKD. The CDR3 here is CAISGQGAEEKLFF.

This chain connects TRBV4-1 to TRBJ2-7; the TCRdb D gene call, TRBD2, has no DNA to confirm it. Germline assignment: CDR1 MGHRA and CDR2 YSYEKL. The CDR3 has 12 amino acids. The CDR3 region is CASSQPPLEQYF.

Frequency places this clonotype as medium-sized. The V and J genes are TRBV6-5 and TRBJ2-7. Germline CDR1 MNHEY, CDR2 SVGAGI. The CDR3 totals 11 residues. CDR3 protein: CASFDSYEQYF.

The chain recombines TRBV5-1 with TRBJ2-7; the TRBD1 assignment by TCRdb is unverifiable without DNA. Germline V gene lookup returns CDR1 SGHRS and CDR2 YFSETQ. The length of the CDR3 is 15 residues. CDR3: CASSLAGTGMDEQYF.

This clonotype registers medium-sized by frequency. The V and J genes are TRBV12-5 and TRBJ2-3; the D call from TCRdb, TRBD1, cannot be confirmed without DNA. CDR3 length equals 14 residues. Per germline, CDR1 LGHNT and CDR2 FRNRAP. CDR3 residues: CASGFAPPQDTQYF.

The CDR3 sequence: CASSPPVYSPYGYTF. The chain uses TRBV18 and TRBJ1-2. Per the germline V gene, CDR1 is KGHSH and CDR2 is LQKENI. CDR3 length equals 15 residues. Filled out from reference TRBV18 and TRBJ1-2, the complete variable domain reads NAGVMQNPRHLVRRRGQEARLRCSPMKGHSHVYWYRQLPEEGLKFMVYLQKENIIDESGMPKERFSAEFPKEGPSILRIQQVVRGDSAAYFCASSPPVYSPYGYTFGSGTRLTVV.

The CDR3 here is CASSLGQFLSGNTIYF. The rearrangement links TRBV5-8 to TRBJ1-3. Germline V gives CDR1 SGHTS, CDR2 YDEGEE. The CDR3 totals 16 residues.

The J gene is TRBJ2-7, the V gene TRBV27; without DNA, the TCRdb call of TRBD1 cannot be checked. CDR1 is MNHEY, CDR2 SMNVEV, per germline (reference sequence). There are 15 residues in the CDR3. CDR3 region: CASSPQSVRNYEQYF.

The rearrangement links TRBV4-1 to TRBJ1-1; no DNA is available, so the TRBD1 call from TCRdb remains unchecked. CDR3 length: 13 amino acids. The germline V gene encodes CDR1 MGHRA and CDR2 YSYEKL. The CDR3 is CASSRQGDTEAFF.

This clonotype ranks as medium-sized in terms of frequency. The CDR3 reads CSASSPAHTDTQYF. The rearrangement joins TRBV20-1 to TRBJ2-3; the TCRdb call, TRBD1, lacks DNA for checking. Germline loops: CDR1 DFQATT, CDR2 SNEGSKA (reference sequence). This CDR3 is 14 amino acids long.